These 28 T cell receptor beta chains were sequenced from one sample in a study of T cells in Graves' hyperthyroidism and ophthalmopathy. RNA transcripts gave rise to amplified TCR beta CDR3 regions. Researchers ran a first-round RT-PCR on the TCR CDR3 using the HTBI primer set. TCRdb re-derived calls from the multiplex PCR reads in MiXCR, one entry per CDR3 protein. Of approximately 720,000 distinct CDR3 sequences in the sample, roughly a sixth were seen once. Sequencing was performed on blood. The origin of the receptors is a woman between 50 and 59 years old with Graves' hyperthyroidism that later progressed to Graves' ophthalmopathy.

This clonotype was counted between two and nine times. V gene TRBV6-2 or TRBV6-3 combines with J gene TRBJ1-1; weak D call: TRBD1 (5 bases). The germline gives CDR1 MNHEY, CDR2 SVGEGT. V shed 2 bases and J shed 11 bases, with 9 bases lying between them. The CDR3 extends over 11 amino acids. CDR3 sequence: CASSYPRGAFF. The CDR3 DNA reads TGTGCCAGCAGTTACCCTCGGGGCGCTTTCTTT.

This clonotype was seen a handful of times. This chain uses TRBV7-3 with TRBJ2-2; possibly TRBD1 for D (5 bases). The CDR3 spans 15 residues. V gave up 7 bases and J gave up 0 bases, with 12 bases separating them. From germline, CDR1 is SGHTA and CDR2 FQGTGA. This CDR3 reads CASIYRRPNTGELFF. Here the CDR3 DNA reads TGTGCCAGCATCTACAGGAGACCGAACACCGGGGAGCTGTTTTTT.

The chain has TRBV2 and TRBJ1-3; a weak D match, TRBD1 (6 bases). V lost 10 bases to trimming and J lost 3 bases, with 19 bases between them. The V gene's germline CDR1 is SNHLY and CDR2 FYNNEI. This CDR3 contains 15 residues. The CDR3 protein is CATSEGHSLGNTIYF. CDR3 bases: TGTGCCACCTCCGAGGGACACAGCCTTGGAAACACCATATATTTT.

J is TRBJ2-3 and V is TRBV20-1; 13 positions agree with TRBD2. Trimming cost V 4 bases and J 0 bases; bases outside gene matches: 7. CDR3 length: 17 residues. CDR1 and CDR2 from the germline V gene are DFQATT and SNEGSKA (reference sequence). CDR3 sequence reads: CSATLAGGLKSTDTQYF. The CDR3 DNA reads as TGCAGTGCTACACTAGCGGGGGGGCTAAAAAGCACAGATACGCAGTATTTT.

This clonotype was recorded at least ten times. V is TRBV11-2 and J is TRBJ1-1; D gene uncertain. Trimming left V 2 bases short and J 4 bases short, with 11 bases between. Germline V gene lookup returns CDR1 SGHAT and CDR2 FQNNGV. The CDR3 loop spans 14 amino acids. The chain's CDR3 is CASSLRLDGTEAFF. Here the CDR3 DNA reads TGTGCCAGCAGCTTACGTCTGGATGGCACTGAAGCTTTCTTT.

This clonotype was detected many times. The CDR3 is CSALHREAYEQYF. CDR3 in DNA: TGCAGTGCCCTACACAGGGAAGCCTACGAGCAGTACTTC. V gene TRBV20-1 combines with J gene TRBJ2-7; D may be TRBD1 (6 bases). The CDR3 is made up of 13 amino acids. Between the trimmed V and J ends, which lost 6 bases and 2 bases, there was a span of 14 bases. Per germline, CDR1 DFQATT and CDR2 SNEGSKA (reference sequence).

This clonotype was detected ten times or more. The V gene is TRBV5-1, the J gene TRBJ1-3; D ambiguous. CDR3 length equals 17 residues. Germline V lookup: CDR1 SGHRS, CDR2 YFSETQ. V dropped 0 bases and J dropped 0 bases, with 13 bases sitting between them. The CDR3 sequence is CASSLEGTLVSGNTIYF. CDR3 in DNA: TGCGCCAGCAGCTTGGAGGGCACTCTCGTCTCTGGAAACACCATATATTTT.

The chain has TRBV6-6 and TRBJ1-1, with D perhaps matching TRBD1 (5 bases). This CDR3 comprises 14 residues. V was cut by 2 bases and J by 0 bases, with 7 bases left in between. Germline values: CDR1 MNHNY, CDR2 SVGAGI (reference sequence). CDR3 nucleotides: TGTGCCAGCAGTTACCCAGGGTTGAACACTGAAGCTTTCTTT. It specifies CASSYPGLNTEAFF.

Here the CDR3 DNA reads TGCGCCAGCAGCCGCCGGGACAGGGACTACAATGAGCAGTTCTTC. It codes for CASSRRDRDYNEQFF. V is TRBV4-1 and J is TRBJ2-1; 9 nucleotides line up with TRBD1. V shed 4 bases and J 3 bases; nucleotides not matched to a gene: 4. This CDR3 has 15 amino acids. Germline V lookup: CDR1 MGHRA, CDR2 YSYEKL.

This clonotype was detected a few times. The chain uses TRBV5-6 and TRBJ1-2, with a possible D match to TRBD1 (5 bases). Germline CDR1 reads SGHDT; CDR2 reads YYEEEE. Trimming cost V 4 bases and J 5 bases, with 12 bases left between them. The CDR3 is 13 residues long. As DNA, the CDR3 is TGTGCCAGCAGCCCAGGGTTGGAGTATGGCTACACCTTC. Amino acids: CASSPGLEYGYTF.

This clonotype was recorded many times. CDR3 DNA sequence: TGTGCCAGCAGCCATAGACTAGCGGGGGACACAGATACGCAGTATTTT. Its protein is CASSHRLAGDTDTQYF. The gene calls are TRBV12-3 or TRBV12-4 and TRBJ2-3, with 12 bases lining up with TRBD2. With V trimmed by 6 bases and J by 2 bases, 6 bases remained unmatched. This CDR3 has 16 amino acids.

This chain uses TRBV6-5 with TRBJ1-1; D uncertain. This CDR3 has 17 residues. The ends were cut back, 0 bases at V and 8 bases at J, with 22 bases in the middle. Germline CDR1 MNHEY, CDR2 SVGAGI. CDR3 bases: TGTGCCAGCAGTTACTCGTTTAATCGGGGAGTGGCCATGGAAGCTTTCTTT. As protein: CASSYSFNRGVAMEAFF.

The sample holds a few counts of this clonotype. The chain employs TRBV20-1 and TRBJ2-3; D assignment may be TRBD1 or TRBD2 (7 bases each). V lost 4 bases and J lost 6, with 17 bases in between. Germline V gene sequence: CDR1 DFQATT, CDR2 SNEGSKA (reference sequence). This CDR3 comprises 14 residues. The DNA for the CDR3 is TGCAGTGCTACCGGGGAGGGGGCCGCGGATACGCAGTATTTT. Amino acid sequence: CSATGEGAADTQYF.

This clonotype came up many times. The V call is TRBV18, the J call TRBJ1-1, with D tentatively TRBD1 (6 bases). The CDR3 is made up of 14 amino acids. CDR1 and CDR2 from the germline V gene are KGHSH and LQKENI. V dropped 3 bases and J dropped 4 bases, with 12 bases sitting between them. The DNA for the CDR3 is TGTGCCAGCTCACCTATCGAGGGGGGCACTGAAGCTTTCTTT. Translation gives CASSPIEGGTEAFF.

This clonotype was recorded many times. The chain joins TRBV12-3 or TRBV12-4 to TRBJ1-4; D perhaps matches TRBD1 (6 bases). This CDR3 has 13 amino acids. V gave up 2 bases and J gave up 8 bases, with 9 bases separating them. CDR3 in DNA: TGTGCCAGCAGTTTATACAGGGACGAAAAACTGTTTTTT. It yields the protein CASSLYRDEKLFF.

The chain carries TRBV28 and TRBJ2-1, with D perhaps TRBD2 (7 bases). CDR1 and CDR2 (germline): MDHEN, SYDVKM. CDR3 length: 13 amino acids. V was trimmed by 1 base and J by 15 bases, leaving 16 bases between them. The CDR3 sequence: CASSLSRGGAGFF. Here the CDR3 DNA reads TGTGCCAGCAGTTTATCTAGGGGGGGGGCGGGGTTCTTC. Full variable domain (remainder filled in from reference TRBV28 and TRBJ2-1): DVKVTQSSRYLVKRTGEKVFLECVQDMDHENMFWYRQDPGLGLRLIYFSYDVKMKEKGDIPEGYSVSREKKERFSLILESASTNQTSMYLCASSLSRGGAGFFGPGTRLTVL.

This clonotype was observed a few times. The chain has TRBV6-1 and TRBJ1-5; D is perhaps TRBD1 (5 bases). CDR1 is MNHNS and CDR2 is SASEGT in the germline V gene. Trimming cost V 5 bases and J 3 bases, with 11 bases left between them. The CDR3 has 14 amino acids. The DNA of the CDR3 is TGTGCCAGCAGTTTGGGGCGCCCCAATCAGCCCCAGCATTTT. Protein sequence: CASSLGRPNQPQHF.

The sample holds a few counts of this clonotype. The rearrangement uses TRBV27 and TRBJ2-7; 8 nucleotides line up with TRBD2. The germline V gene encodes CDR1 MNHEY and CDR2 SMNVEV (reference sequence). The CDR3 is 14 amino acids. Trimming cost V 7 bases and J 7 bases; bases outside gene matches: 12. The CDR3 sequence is CASNQRGPLGEQYF. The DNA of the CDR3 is TGTGCCAGCAACCAGCGGGGGCCCCTGGGGGAGCAGTACTTC.

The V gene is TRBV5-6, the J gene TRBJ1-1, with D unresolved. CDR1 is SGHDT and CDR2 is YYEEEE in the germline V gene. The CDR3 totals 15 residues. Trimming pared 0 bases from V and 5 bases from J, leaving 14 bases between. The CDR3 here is CASSLAIVPGTEAFF. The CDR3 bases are TGTGCCAGCAGCTTGGCTATAGTTCCGGGGACTGAAGCTTTCTTT. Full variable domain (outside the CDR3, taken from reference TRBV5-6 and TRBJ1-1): DAGVTQSPTHLIKTRGQQVTLRCSPKSGHDTVSWYQQALGQGPQFIFQYYEEEERQRGNFPDRFSGHQFPNYSSELNVNALLLGDSALYLCASSLAIVPGTEAFFGQGTRLTVV.

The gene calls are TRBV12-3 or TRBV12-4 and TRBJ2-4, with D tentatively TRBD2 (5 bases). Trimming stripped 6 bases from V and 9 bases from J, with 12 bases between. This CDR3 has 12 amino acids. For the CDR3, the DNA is TGTGCCAGCAGCTACTACACTAGCATTCAGTACTTC. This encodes CASSYYTSIQYF.

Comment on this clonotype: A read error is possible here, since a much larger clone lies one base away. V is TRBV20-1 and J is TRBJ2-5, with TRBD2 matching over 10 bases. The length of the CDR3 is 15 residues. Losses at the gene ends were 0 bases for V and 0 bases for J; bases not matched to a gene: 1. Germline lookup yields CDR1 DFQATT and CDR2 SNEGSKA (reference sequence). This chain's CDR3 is CSARELAGYQETQYF. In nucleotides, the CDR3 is TGCAGTGCTAGAGAACTAGCGGGGTACCAAGAGACCCAGTACTTC.

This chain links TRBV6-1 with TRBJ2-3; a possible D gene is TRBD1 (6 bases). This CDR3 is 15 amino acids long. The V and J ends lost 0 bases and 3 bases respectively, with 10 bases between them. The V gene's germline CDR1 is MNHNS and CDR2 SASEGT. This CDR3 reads CASSEAGAHTDTQYF. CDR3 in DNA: TGTGCCAGCAGTGAAGCGGGGGCACATACAGATACGCAGTATTTT.

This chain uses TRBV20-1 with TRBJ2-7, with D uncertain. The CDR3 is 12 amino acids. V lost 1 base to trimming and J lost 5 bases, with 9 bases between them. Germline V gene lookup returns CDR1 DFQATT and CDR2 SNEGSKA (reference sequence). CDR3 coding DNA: TGCAGTGCTAGAGCCGCTGGGGACGAGCAGTACTTC. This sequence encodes CSARAAGDEQYF.

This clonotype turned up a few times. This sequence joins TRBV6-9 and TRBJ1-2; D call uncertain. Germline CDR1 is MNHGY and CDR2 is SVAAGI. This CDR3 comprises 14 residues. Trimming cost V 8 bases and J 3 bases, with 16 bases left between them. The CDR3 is CASPYDGNDYGYTF. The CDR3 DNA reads TGTGCCAGCCCTTATGACGGGAACGACTATGGCTACACCTTC.

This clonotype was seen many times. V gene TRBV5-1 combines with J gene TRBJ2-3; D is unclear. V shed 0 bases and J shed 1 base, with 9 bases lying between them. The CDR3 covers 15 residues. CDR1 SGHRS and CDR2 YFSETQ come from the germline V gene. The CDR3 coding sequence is TGCGCCAGCAGCTTGGTCGGAGCCGGCACAGATACGCAGTATTTT. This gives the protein CASSLVGAGTDTQYF.

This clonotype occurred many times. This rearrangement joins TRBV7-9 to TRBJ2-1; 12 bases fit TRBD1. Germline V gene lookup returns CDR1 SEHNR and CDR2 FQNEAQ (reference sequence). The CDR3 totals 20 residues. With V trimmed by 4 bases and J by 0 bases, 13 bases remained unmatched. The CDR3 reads CASSSWRGTGGSGSYNEQFF. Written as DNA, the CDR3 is TGTGCCAGCAGCTCTTGGCGCGGGACAGGGGGCTCGGGCTCCTACAATGAGCAGTTCTTC.

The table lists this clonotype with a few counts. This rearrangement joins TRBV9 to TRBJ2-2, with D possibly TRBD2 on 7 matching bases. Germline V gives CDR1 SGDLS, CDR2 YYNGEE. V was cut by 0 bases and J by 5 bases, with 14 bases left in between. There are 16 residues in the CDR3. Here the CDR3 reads CASSVGGGVGTGELFF. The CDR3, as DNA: TGTGCCAGCAGCGTAGGGGGGGGCGTTGGGACCGGGGAGCTGTTTTTT. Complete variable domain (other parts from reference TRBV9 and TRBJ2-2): DSGVTQTPKHLITATGQRVTLRCSPRSGDLSVYWYQQSLDQGLQFLIQYYNGEERAKGNILERFSAQQFPDLHSELNLSSLELGDSALYFCASSVGGGVGTGELFFGEGSRLTVL.

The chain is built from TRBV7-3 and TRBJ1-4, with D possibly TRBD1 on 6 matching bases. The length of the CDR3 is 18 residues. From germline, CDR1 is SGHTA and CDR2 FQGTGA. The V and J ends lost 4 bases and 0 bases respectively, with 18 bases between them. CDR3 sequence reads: CASSSHGGRWATNEKLFF. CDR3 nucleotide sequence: TGTGCCAGCAGCTCCCATGGGGGCAGGTGGGCAACTAATGAAAAACTGTTTTTT.